The rows below give T cell receptor beta chains drawn from one sample of a study of shared clonotypes between healthy human individuals. Sequenced by immunoSEQ multiplex PCR; TCRdb stores in-frame clones only, minus some. The table shows roughly 2,000,000 clones, with 93% occurring only once. The source material was naive CD8+ T cells from PBMCs. Source of these receptors: a man in his late teens or twenties in good health. Some clones in this sample may be carry-over from other donors' samples. CDR3s include the opening cysteine and the closing phenylalanine or tryptophan. The D gene is left open where the match is weak. Clone size is stated in some rows and not others, as once, few, many or a class when expanded.

v_gene	j_gene	abundance	d_gene	CDR3nt	CDR3aa
TRBV28	TRBJ2-7	.	.	TGTGCCAGCAGTTTAGGCGCACTCTTCTACGAGCAGTACTTC	CASSLGALFYEQYF
TRBV7-9	TRBJ2-2	.	TRBD2	TGTGCCAGCAGCTTACTAGCGGGAGGGCCAGCCGGGGAGCTGTTTTTT	CASSLLAGGPAGELFF
TRBV19	TRBJ1-1	.	.	TGTGCCAGTAGTATAGGTGGTGGGAACACTGAAGCTTTCTTT	CASSIGGGNTEAFF
TRBV4-3	TRBJ1-1	.	.	TGCGCCAGCAGCACACATCAAGAGCGTTCCACTGAAGCTTTCTTT	CASSTHQERSTEAFF
TRBV5-1	TRBJ1-4	.	.	TGCGCCAGCAGCTTAAGGGCGGCTAATGAAAAACTGTTTTTT	CASSLRAANEKLFF
TRBV4-3	TRBJ2-1	.	TRBD2	TGCGCCAGCAGCCAAGACGGGCTAGCGGGACACAATGAGCAGTTCTTC	CASSQDGLAGHNEQFF
TRBV4-3	TRBJ2-7	.	.	TGCGCCAGCAGCCAAGATCTATCCTACGAGCAGTACTTC	CASSQDLSYEQYF
TRBV6-5	TRBJ2-6	once	.	TGTGCCAGCAGTTACTGGGGGGCGTACGGGGCCAACGTCCTGACTTTC	CASSYWGAYGANVLTF
TRBV7-8	TRBJ1-4	.	.	TGTGCCAGCACCACGGGTCGGTCTAATGAAAAACTGTTTTTT	CASTTGRSNEKLFF
TRBV7-8	TRBJ1-3	.	.	TGTGCCAGCAGCTGGACCGTTAGCCGCTCTGGAAACACCATATATTTT	CASSWTVSRSGNTIYF
TRBV27	TRBJ1-5	.	TRBD1	TGTGCCAGCGGAACAGGGGGTTGGAGCAATCAGCCCCAGCATTTT	CASGTGGWSNQPQHF
TRBV7-9	TRBJ2-7	.	.	TGTGCCAGCAGCAGCGGAGTCTACGAGCAGTACTTC	CASSSGVYEQYF
TRBV29-1	TRBJ2-7	.	.	TGCAGCGTTGAGGTGGGGACCCCCTACGAGCAGTACTTC	CSVEVGTPYEQYF
TRBV29-1	TRBJ2-1	.	TRBD2	TGCAGCGTTGAAGCCCTAGCGGTCACCTACAATGAGCAGTTCTTC	CSVEALAVTYNEQFF
TRBV5-1	TRBJ2-6	.	.	TGCGCCAGCAGATCCAGCTCTGGGGCCAACGTCCTGACTTTC	CASRSSSGANVLTF
TRBV10-3	TRBJ2-4	.	TRBD2	TGTGCCATCAGTGAGTCGGCTAACCCAAGCGGGAGGGGAAACATTCAGTACTTC	CAISESANPSGRGNIQYF
TRBV7-9	TRBJ2-7	.	.	TGTGCCAGCAGCTTCCGGGACACTCACTACGAGCAGTACTTC	CASSFRDTHYEQYF
TRBV27	TRBJ2-5	.	TRBD2	TGTGCCAGCAGCCCGTCGATTAGCGGGAGTTGGCAAGAGACCCAGTACTTC	CASSPSISGSWQETQYF
TRBV9	TRBJ2-7	.	.	TGTGCCAGCAGCGACTCTCAGGGCTGGGTGCAGTACTTC	CASSDSQGWVQYF
TRBV7-9	TRBJ2-7	.	TRBD1	TGTGCCAGCAGCTGCGGACAGGGTAAGTACGAGCAGTACTTC	CASSCGQGKYEQYF
TRBV19	TRBJ1-1	.	.	TGTGCCAGTAGTCTCCGGACGGACTACACTGAAGCTTTCTTT	CASSLRTDYTEAFF
TRBV28	TRBJ2-1	.	TRBD1	TGTGCCAGCACCCCGGGATACAGGGGCAACAGCTACAATGAGCAGTTCTTC	CASTPGYRGNSYNEQFF
TRBV6-6	TRBJ2-7	.	.	TGTGCCAGCAGACTCTTCGACGGGCCCGGCTACGAGCAGTACTTC	CASRLFDGPGYEQYF
TRBV5-5	TRBJ1-5	.	TRBD1	TGTGCCAGCAGCCTGACAGGGGGGTATAGCAATCAGCCCCAGCATTTT	CASSLTGGYSNQPQHF
TRBV15	TRBJ2-5	.	.	TGTGCCACCAGCAGAGATCTCAGAGGAGAGACCCAGTACTTC	CATSRDLRGETQYF